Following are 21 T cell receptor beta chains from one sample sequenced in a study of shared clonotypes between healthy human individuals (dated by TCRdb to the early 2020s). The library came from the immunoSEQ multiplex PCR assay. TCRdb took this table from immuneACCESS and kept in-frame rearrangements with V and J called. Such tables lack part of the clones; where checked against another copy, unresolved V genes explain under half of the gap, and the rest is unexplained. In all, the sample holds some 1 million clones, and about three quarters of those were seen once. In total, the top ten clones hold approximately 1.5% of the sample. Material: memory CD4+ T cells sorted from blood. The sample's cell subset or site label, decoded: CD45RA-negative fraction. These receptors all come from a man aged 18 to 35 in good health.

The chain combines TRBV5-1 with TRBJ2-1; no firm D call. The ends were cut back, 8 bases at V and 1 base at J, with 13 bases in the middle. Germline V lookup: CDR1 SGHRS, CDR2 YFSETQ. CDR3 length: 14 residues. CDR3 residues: CASARVTSYNEQFF. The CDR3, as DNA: TGCGCCAGTGCACGGGTGACGTCCTACAATGAGCAGTTCTTC.

CDR3 sequence (DNA): TGTGCCAGCAGTTATGGCAGGGGAAATGAAAAACTGTTTTTT. It encodes CASSYGRGNEKLFF. The gene calls are TRBV6-5 and TRBJ1-4; D possibly corresponds to TRBD1 (6 bases). Germline CDR1 MNHEY, CDR2 SVGAGI. This CDR3 contains 14 residues. The V gene lost 3 bases and the J gene lost 5 bases, with 10 bases spanning the gap.

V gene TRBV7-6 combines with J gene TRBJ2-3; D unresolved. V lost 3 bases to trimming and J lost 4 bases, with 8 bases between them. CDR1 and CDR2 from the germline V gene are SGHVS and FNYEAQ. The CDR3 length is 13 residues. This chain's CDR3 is CASSFPPADTQYF. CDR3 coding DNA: TGTGCCAGCAGCTTTCCTCCCGCAGATACGCAGTATTTT.

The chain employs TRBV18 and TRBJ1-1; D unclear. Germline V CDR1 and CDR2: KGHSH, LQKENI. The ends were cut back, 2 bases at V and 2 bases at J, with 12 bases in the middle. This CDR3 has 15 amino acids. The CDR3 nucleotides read TGTGCCAGCTCACCAGCCAGCCACAGAAACACTGAAGCTTTCTTT. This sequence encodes CASSPASHRNTEAFF. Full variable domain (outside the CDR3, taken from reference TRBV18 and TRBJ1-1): NAGVMQNPRHLVRRRGQEARLRCSPMKGHSHVYWYRQLPEEGLKFMVYLQKENIIDESGMPKERFSAEFPKEGPSILRIQQVVRGDSAAYFCASSPASHRNTEAFFGQGTRLTVV.

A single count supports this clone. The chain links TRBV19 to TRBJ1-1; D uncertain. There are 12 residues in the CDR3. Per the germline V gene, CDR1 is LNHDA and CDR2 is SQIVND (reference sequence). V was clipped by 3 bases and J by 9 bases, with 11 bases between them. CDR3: CASSIGLGKAFF. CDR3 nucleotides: TGTGCCAGTAGTATCGGTCTGGGGAAAGCTTTCTTT.

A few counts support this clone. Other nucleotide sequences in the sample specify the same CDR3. The CDR3 DNA reads TGTGCCAGCAGCCCTGGACGGAACACTGAAGCTTTCTTT. Encoded protein: CASSPGRNTEAFF. The chain has TRBV7-8 and TRBJ1-1; D ambiguous. CDR3 length equals 13 residues. The V gene lost 5 bases and the J gene lost 1 base, with 8 bases spanning the gap. The V gene's germline CDR1 is SGHVS and CDR2 FQNEAQ.

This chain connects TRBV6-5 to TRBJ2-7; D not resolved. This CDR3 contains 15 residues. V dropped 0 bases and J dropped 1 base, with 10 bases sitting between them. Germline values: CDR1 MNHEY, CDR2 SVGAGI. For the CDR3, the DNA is TGTGCCAGCAGTTACTCGGCTTCAGCTTCCTACGAGCAGTACTTC. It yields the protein CASSYSASASYEQYF.

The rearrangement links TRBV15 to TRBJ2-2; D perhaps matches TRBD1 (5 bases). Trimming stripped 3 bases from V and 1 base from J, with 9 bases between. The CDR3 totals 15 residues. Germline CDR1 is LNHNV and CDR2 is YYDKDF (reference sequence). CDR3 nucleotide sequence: TGTGCCACCAGCAGGAGACAGATGAACACCGGGGAGCTGTTTTTT. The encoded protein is CATSRRQMNTGELFF.

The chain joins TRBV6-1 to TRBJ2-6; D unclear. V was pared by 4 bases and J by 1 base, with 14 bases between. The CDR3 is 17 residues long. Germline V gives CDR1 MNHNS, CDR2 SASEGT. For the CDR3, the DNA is TGTGCCAGCAGTGCTCAAGTTTTTGGGTCTGGGGCCAACGTCCTGACTTTC. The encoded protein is CASSAQVFGSGANVLTF.

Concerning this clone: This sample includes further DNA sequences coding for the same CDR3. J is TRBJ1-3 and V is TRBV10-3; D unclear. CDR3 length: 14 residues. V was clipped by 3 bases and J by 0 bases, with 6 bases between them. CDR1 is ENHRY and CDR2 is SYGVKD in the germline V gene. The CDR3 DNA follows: TGTGCCATCAGTGACCGGGACTCTGGAAACACCATATATTTT. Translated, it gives CAISDRDSGNTIYF.

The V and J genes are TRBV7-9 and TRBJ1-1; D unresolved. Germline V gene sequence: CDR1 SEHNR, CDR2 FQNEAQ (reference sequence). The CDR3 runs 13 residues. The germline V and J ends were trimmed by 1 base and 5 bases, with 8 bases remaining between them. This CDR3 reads CASSLGPTTEAFF. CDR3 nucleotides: TGTGCCAGCAGCTTAGGTCCCACGACTGAAGCTTTCTTT.

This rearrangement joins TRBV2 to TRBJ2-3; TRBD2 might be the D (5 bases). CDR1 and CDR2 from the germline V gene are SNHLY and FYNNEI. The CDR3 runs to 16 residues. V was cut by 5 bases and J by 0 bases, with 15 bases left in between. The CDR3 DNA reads TGTGCCAGCAGTCGGAGGAGCGCACTAAGCACAGATACGCAGTATTTT. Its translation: CASSRRSALSTDTQYF.

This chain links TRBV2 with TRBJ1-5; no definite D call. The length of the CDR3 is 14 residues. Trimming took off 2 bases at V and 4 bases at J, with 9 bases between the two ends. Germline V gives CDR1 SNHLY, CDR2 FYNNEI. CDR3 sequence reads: CASSEIQQNQPQHF. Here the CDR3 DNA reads TGTGCCAGCAGTGAAATCCAGCAGAATCAGCCCCAGCATTTT.

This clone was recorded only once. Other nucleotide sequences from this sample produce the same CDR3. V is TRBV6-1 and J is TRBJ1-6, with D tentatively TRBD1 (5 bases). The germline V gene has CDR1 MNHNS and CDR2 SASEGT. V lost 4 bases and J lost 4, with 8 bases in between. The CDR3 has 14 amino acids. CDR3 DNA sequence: TGTGCCAGCAGTGCGGGACCGTATAATTCACCCCTCCACTTT. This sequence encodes CASSAGPYNSPLHF.

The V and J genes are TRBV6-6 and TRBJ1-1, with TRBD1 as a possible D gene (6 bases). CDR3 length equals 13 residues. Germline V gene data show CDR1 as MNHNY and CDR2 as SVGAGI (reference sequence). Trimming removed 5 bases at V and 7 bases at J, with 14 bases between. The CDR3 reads CASSQPGHFEAFF. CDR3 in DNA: TGTGCCAGCAGTCAACCGGGACACTTTGAAGCTTTCTTT.

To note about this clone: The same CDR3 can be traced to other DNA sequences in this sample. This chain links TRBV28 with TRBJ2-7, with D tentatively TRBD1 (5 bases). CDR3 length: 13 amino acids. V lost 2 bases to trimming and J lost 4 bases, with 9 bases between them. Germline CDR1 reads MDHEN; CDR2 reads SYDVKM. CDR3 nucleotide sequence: TGTGCCAGCAGTTTACCTCAGGGTTACGAGCAGTACTTC. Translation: CASSLPQGYEQYF.

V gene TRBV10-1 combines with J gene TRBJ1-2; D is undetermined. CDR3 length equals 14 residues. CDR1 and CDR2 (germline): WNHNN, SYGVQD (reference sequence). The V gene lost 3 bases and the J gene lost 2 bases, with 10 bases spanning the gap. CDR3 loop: CASSDAGFNYGYTF. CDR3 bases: TGCGCCAGCAGTGATGCGGGGTTCAACTATGGCTACACCTTC.

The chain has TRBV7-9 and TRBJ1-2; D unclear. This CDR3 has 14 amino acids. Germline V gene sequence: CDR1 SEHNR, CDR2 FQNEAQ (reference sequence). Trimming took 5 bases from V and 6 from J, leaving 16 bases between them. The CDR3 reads CASSPLATGNGYTF. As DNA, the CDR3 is TGTGCCAGCAGCCCCTTAGCTACGGGGAATGGCTACACCTTC.

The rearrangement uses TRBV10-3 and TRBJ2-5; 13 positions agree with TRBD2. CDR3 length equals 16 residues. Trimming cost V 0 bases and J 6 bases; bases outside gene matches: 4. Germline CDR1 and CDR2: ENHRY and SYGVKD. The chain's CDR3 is CAISESGLAGEQTQYF. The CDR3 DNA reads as TGTGCCATCAGTGAGTCCGGACTAGCGGGGGAACAGACCCAGTACTTC.

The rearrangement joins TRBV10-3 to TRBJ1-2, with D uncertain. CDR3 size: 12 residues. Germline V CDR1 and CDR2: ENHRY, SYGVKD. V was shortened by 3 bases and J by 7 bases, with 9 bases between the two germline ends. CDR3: CAISDFPLGYTF. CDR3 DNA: TGTGCCATCAGTGATTTCCCCCTTGGCTACACCTTC.

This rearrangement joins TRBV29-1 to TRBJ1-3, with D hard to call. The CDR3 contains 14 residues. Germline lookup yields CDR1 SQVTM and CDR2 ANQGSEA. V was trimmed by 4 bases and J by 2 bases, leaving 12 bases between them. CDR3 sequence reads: CSVVLGNAGNTIYF. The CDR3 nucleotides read TGCAGCGTTGTCTTGGGGAACGCTGGAAACACCATATATTTT.